The 17 T cell receptor beta chains below come from one sample, sequenced in a study of metastatic and nonmetastatic thyroid tumors. All patients reached thyroid surgery having received no treatment beforehand. TCRdb called clones again from the PCR reads with MiXCR. This table holds some 9,100 clones, about a tenth found once. Sequencing was performed on tumor tissue. Every receptor here comes from a female donor with papillary thyroid cancer or a benign thyroid nodule (not recorded which). Some clones in this sample may be carry-over from other donors' samples.

This clone was picked up a small number of times. CDR3 sequence: CATGGYDYGYTF. CDR3 DNA sequence: TGTGCCACCGGGGGCTATGACTATGGCTACACCTTC. The V call is TRBV24-1, the J call TRBJ1-2; possibly TRBD1 for D (6 bases). Germline CDR1 is KGHDR and CDR2 is SFDVKD. The CDR3 runs to 12 residues. The V end lost 9 bases, the J end lost 3 bases, and 10 bases lay between the germline ends.

This clone was recorded many times. The chain has TRBV5-4 and TRBJ2-5; TRBD2 matches 8 bases. J gave up 6 bases and V 0 bases, and 13 bases lay outside the gene matches. CDR1 is SGHNT, CDR2 YYREEE, per germline (reference sequence). This CDR3 has 17 amino acids. CDR3 region: CASSLAGVLAGTKTQYF. CDR3 bases: TGTGCCAGCAGCTTGGCGGGTGTTCTAGCGGGTACGAAGACCCAGTACTTC. The whole variable domain, filled in from reference TRBV5-4 and TRBJ2-5, reads ETGVTQSPTHLIKTRGQQVTLRCSSQSGHNTVSWYQQALGQGPQFIFQYYREEENGRGNFPPRFSGLQFPNYSSELNVNALELDDSALYLCASSLAGVLAGTKTQYFGPGTRLLVL.

Ten or more counts support this clone. The rearrangement uses TRBV5-4 and TRBJ2-3; 13 positions match TRBD2. V trimming: 4 bases; J trimming: 4 bases; junction bases outside the gene matches: 6. Germline V gene data show CDR1 as SGHNT and CDR2 as YYREEE (reference sequence). This CDR3 is 16 amino acids long. Here the CDR3 reads CASSPRTSGGSDTQYF. The CDR3 coding sequence is TGTGCCAGCAGCCCGAGGACTAGCGGGGGCTCAGATACGCAGTATTTT.

At least ten counts were recorded for this clone. The CDR3 sequence: CATSDWVVDGQGVEQFF. The CDR3 DNA reads as TGTGCCACCAGTGATTGGGTGGTTGACGGCCAGGGGGTTGAGCAGTTCTTC. The chain has TRBV24-1 and TRBJ2-1, with 7 bases fitting TRBD1. With V trimmed by 2 bases and J by 9 bases, 15 bases remained unmatched. There are 17 residues in the CDR3. Germline CDR1 and CDR2: KGHDR and SFDVKD.

This clone was counted many times. V and J are TRBV5-1 and TRBJ2-1; 8 bases are a match to TRBD1. V shed 5 bases and J 6 bases; nucleotides not matched to a gene: 4. This CDR3 region has 13 residues. Germline V gene data show CDR1 as SGHRS and CDR2 as YFSETQ. Here the CDR3 DNA reads TGCGCCAGCAGAAAACAGGGGGGCAATGAGCAGTTCTTC. Its translation: CASRKQGGNEQFF.

This clone was seen a handful of times. This specimen includes other DNA sequences encoding the same CDR3. This chain joins TRBV5-1 and TRBJ2-6; D remains ambiguous. Trimming cost V 2 bases and J 1 base, with 4 bases left between them. The CDR3 consists of 14 residues. Germline V gene lookup returns CDR1 SGHRS and CDR2 YFSETQ. CDR3 sequence reads: CASSFGSGANVLTF. DNA of the CDR3: TGCGCCAGCAGCTTTGGTTCTGGGGCCAACGTCCTGACTTTC.

The chain is built from TRBV6-2 or TRBV6-3 and TRBJ2-2, with 8 bases identical to TRBD2. Per the germline V gene, CDR1 is MNHEY and CDR2 is SVGEGT. The CDR3 runs to 13 residues. The CDR3 sequence: CGRLASNTGELFF. The CDR3 DNA reads TGTGGCAGACTAGCGAGTAACACCGGGGAGCTGTTTTTT.

The V and J genes are TRBV30 and TRBJ2-7; 15 bases fit TRBD2. This CDR3 has 13 residues. V was pared by 5 bases and J by 4 bases, with 0 bases of the junction left unmatched. Germline V gene sequence: CDR1 GTSNPN, CDR2 SVGIG (reference sequence). This CDR3 reads CAWGLAGGYEQYF. The CDR3 region has the DNA TGTGCCTGGGGACTAGCGGGGGGGTACGAGCAGTACTTC.

The chain is built from TRBV10-1 and TRBJ2-2; 9 positions match TRBD2. This CDR3 is built from 16 residues. Germline-derived CDR1 and CDR2 are WNHNN and SYGVQD (reference sequence). With V trimmed by 5 bases and J by 4 bases, 8 bases remained unmatched. The CDR3 DNA reads as TGCGCCAGCAGTTTAGCCGGGACTAGCCTCACCGGGGAGCTGTTTTTT. The encoded protein is CASSLAGTSLTGELFF.

This clone qualifies as medium-sized. The rearrangement joins TRBV19 to TRBJ1-1; TRBD1 might be the D (5 bases). The V and J ends lost 6 bases and 1 base respectively, with 12 bases between them. This CDR3 contains 14 residues. Germline values: CDR1 LNHDA, CDR2 SQIVND (reference sequence). CDR3 loop: CASRNPGRNTEAFF. In DNA, the CDR3 is TGTGCCAGTAGAAACCCAGGGCGGAACACTGAAGCTTTCTTT.

This clone was seen at least ten times. This chain uses TRBV7-2 with TRBJ1-2, with D tentatively TRBD1 (5 bases). Per the germline V gene, CDR1 is SGHTA and CDR2 is FQGNSA. This CDR3 contains 14 residues. The V gene lost 4 bases and the J gene lost 4 bases, with 13 bases spanning the gap. The CDR3 here is CASSSEAGFYGYTF. The CDR3 region has the DNA TGTGCCAGCAGCTCGGAAGCAGGGTTCTATGGCTACACCTTC.

This clone was counted at least ten times. The rearrangement uses TRBV18 and TRBJ2-1; TRBD2 matches 9 bases. There are 15 residues in the CDR3. The junction had 2 bases not matched to a gene; V was cut back by 2 bases and J by 3 bases. CDR1 is KGHSH and CDR2 is LQKENI in the germline V gene. The CDR3 nucleotides read TGTGCCAGCTCACCATTAGCGGGAGTCTACAATGAGCAGTTCTTC. It specifies CASSPLAGVYNEQFF.

This clone was seen many times. The V and J genes are TRBV30 and TRBJ1-3; 7 bases align to TRBD1. From germline, CDR1 is GTSNPN and CDR2 SVGIG (reference sequence). The junction had 9 bases not matched to a gene; V was cut back by 5 bases and J by 2 bases. The CDR3 spans 15 residues. CDR3 amino acids: CAWSPGRGTGNTIYF. CDR3 in DNA: TGTGCCTGGTCACCGGGCAGGGGGACTGGAAACACCATATATTTT.

This clone is medium-sized (0.01 to 0.1%). The chain uses TRBV6-1 and TRBJ2-1, with D maybe TRBD1 (5 bases). This CDR3 has 16 amino acids. Germline lookup yields CDR1 MNHNS and CDR2 SASEGT. Trimming pared 8 bases from V and 4 bases from J, leaving 21 bases between. CDR3 residues: CASHPSPRAGYNEQFF. CDR3 DNA: TGTGCCAGCCACCCCTCCCCTCGAGCAGGGTACAATGAGCAGTTCTTC.

Only a few counts were recorded for this clone. V is TRBV6-1 and J is TRBJ2-7, with 10 bases lining up with TRBD1. The CDR3 is made up of 14 amino acids. The germline CDR1 and CDR2 sequences are MNHNS and SASEGT. V was clipped by 8 bases and J by 0 bases; unmatched bases: 4. The CDR3 reads CASRRDRGSYEQYF. Here the CDR3 DNA reads TGTGCCAGCCGCCGGGACAGGGGCTCCTACGAGCAGTACTTC.

This clone was counted many times. Other DNA sequences in the same sample also yield this CDR3. This rearrangement joins TRBV9 to TRBJ1-2; D is undetermined. This CDR3 has 13 amino acids. Trimming took 3 bases from V and 7 from J, leaving 13 bases between them. Germline V lookup: CDR1 SGDLS, CDR2 YYNGEE. CDR3 loop: CASSAIKKGGYTF. The DNA of the CDR3 is TGTGCCAGCAGCGCAATTAAAAAGGGTGGCTACACCTTC.

This clone was picked up many times. The identical CDR3 is also encoded by other nucleotide sequences in the sample. The chain couples TRBV20-1 to TRBJ1-1; D unclear. Trimming removed 6 bases from V and 4 bases from J, with 9 bases in between. The CDR3 is 11 residues long. Germline V gives CDR1 DFQATT, CDR2 SNEGSKA (reference sequence). The CDR3 loop is CSAGGGTEAFF. CDR3 coding DNA: TGCAGTGCCGGCGGCGGCACTGAAGCTTTCTTT.